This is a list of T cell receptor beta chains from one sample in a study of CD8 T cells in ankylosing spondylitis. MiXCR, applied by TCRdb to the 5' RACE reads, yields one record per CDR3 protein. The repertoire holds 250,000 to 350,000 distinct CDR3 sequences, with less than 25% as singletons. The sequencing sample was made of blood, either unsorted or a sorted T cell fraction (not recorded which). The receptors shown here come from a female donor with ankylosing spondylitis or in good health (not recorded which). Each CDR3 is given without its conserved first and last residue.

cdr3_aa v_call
ASSRAGETQY TRBV6-2/TRBV6-3
AGPAINNEQF TRBV6-6
ASSYSGSEAF TRBV6-5
ASSPPLAGGTDTQY TRBV7-3
ASSLTNHPNEQF TRBV7-3
ASSQGLVADTQY TRBV4-3
ASSLSLAGRETQY TRBV12-3/TRBV12-4
ASSRGAGQPQH TRBV19
ASSLQGASGYT TRBV11-2
SARVTGRGTEAF TRBV20-1
ASSDPGGYNEQF TRBV10-1
ASSQGAAGETQY TRBV18
ASASPGSTFYNEQF TRBV28
SARRELAGVPDTQY TRBV20-1
SVDREAF TRBV29-1
SARGTGGTGELF TRBV20-1
ASCQGLNQKLF TRBV12-3/TRBV12-4
SAGQSRHTEAF TRBV29-1
ASSSLAVDGEQF TRBV12-3/TRBV12-4
ASKKDRGYDEQY TRBV6-1
SARSGTAEAF TRBV20-1
ASSFSGTGWSGTEAF TRBV27
ASRPGTGGVKSNQPQH TRBV6-1
ATPSGLPPCEQY TRBV6-2/TRBV6-3
ASSPSSSWDDAF TRBV28
ASGGHADQPQH TRBV28
ASSWGTVPGELF TRBV7-2
SAGLAGVYEQY TRBV20-1
ASSLLGNTIY TRBV12-3/TRBV12-4